Presented here are 18 T cell receptor beta chains from one specimen sequenced in a study of T cells in Graves' hyperthyroidism and ophthalmopathy. There were TCR beta CDR3 regions amplified from RNA transcripts. An initial round of RT-PCR targeting the TCR CDR3 relied on the HTBI primer set. One entry per CDR3 protein, called by TCRdb with MiXCR from the multiplex PCR reads. The table shows hundreds of thousands of distinct CDR3 sequences, with 24% occurring only once. Sequenced input: blood. The receptors were sampled from a woman in her 30s with Graves' ophthalmopathy.

At least ten counts were recorded for this clonotype. The chain carries TRBV5-1 and TRBJ2-2; 12 bases agree with TRBD1. Germline V gene lookup returns CDR1 SGHRS and CDR2 YFSETQ. The CDR3 is 17 amino acids. V lost 4 bases to trimming and J lost 1 base; unmatched junction nucleotides: 5. The CDR3 DNA reads TGCGCCAGCAGCCCGGGACAGGGGGCCGAGAACACCGGGGAGCTGTTTTTT. This sequence encodes CASSPGQGAENTGELFF.

This clonotype was picked up many times. This chain joins TRBV27 and TRBJ2-7, with 7 bases identical to TRBD1. Unmatched junction bases numbered 10, after V lost 5 bases and J lost 6 bases. Germline V lookup: CDR1 MNHEY, CDR2 SMNVEV (reference sequence). The CDR3 sequence is 14 residues long. CDR3 sequence (DNA): TGTGCCAGCAGTCCAAACAGGGGTGGAGGCGAGCAGTACTTC. Amino acids: CASSPNRGGGEQYF.

This clonotype was found a few times. The DNA of the CDR3 is TGCGCCAGCTTAAAAATCGGGGAGCTGTTTTTT. Translation gives CASLKIGELFF. The chain combines TRBV5-1 with TRBJ2-2; D uncertain. Germline V gene lookup returns CDR1 SGHRS and CDR2 YFSETQ. The CDR3 is 11 amino acids. V lost 7 bases and J lost 7, with 8 bases in between.

This clonotype was counted only a few times. The chain links TRBV5-1 to TRBJ2-7, with a tentative D call TRBD2 (6 bases). V was shortened by 2 bases and J by 7 bases, with 16 bases between the two germline ends. The CDR3 has 14 residues. Germline lookup yields CDR1 SGHRS and CDR2 YFSETQ. CDR3 nucleotide sequence: TGCGCCAGCAGCTTTAAGAGACTGGCGGGAGAGCAGTACTTC. Translated, it gives CASSFKRLAGEQYF.

This clonotype was recorded at least ten times. This chain joins TRBV15 and TRBJ2-6; 7 positions agree with TRBD1. Trimming cost V 0 bases and J 4 bases; bases outside gene matches: 6. CDR3 length: 17 amino acids. Germline V gene data show CDR1 as LNHNV and CDR2 as YYDKDF (reference sequence). As DNA, the CDR3 is TGTGCCACCAGCAGAGACCCGACAGGGACCGGGGCCAACGTCCTGACTTTC. Amino acid sequence: CATSRDPTGTGANVLTF.

This chain links TRBV7-8 with TRBJ2-5; D ambiguous. The CDR3 spans 13 residues. V gave up 1 base and J gave up 4 bases, with 7 bases separating them. Germline V gene lookup returns CDR1 SGHVS and CDR2 FQNEAQ. The DNA for the CDR3 is TGTGCCAGCAGCTTAGATGCCCCAGAGACCCAGTACTTC. Amino acid sequence: CASSLDAPETQYF.

This chain links TRBV12-3 or TRBV12-4 with TRBJ2-5; D may match TRBD1 or TRBD2 (6 bases each). V lost 3 bases and J 4 bases, leaving 12 bases between the germline ends. CDR3 length: 14 amino acids. The CDR3 spells CASSLLGGRETQYF. In nucleotides, the CDR3 is TGTGCCAGCAGTTTGCTAGGGGGGAGAGAGACCCAGTACTTC.

The V and J genes are TRBV6-2 or TRBV6-3 and TRBJ1-1; possibly TRBD1 for D (5 bases). V lost 11 bases and J 5 bases, leaving 15 bases between the germline ends. The length of the CDR3 is 12 residues. CDR1 is MNHEY and CDR2 is SVGEGT in the germline V gene. The CDR3 is CAVPRGGTEAFF. The CDR3 DNA follows: TGTGCCGTACCACGGGGGGGAACTGAAGCTTTCTTT.

This chain joins TRBV12-3 or TRBV12-4 and TRBJ2-5; TRBD1 matches at 7 bases. CDR3 length: 15 residues. After removal of 6 bases from V and 2 bases from J, the junction contained 9 bases not matched to a gene. The CDR3 nucleotides read TGTGCCAGCAGCCGGGACACGGGACAGCAAGAGACCCAGTACTTC. It is translated as CASSRDTGQQETQYF.

This clonotype has a handful of counts. Here the CDR3 DNA reads TGTGCCAGCAGTGAATCGAGGAAGTACGAGCAGTACTTC. As protein: CASSESRKYEQYF. The chain uses TRBV6-1 and TRBJ2-7; D ambiguous. Trimming took 2 bases from V and 4 from J, leaving 9 bases between them. The CDR3 covers 13 residues. CDR1 is MNHNS and CDR2 is SASEGT in the germline V gene.

This clonotype was seen a few times. The chain employs TRBV11-2 and TRBJ2-6; D is possibly TRBD1 (6 bases). Germline CDR1 and CDR2: SGHAT and FQNNGV. With 3 bases removed from V and 0 bases from J, the gap between germline ends came to 15 bases. CDR3 length: 18 residues. The CDR3: CASSFRGAELSGANVLTF. The CDR3 DNA sequence: TGTGCCAGCAGCTTCAGGGGCGCCGAACTCTCTGGGGCCAACGTCCTGACTTTC.

The chain is built from TRBV20-1 and TRBJ2-5, with TRBD1 identical over 7 bases. The germline V gene has CDR1 DFQATT and CDR2 SNEGSKA (reference sequence). After removal of 3 bases from V and 5 bases from J, the junction contained 18 bases not matched to a gene. The CDR3 consists of 17 residues. CDR3 DNA sequence: TGCAGTGCTAGGGGACAGCTACGAATCCTTGAGTGGGAGACCCAGTACTTC. Protein: CSARGQLRILEWETQYF.

Note on this clonotype: An end of the junction differs from the germline gene, which may be a read error. V gene TRBV11-1 combines with J gene TRBJ1-2; D is unclear. The CDR3 extends over 14 amino acids. CDR1 SGHAT and CDR2 FQDESV come from the germline V gene (reference sequence). The CDR3 sequence: CASCLIDLIYGYTF. The CDR3 DNA sequence: TGTGCCAGCTGCTTGATAGACCTAATTTATGGCTACACCTTC.

A few counts support this clonotype. The chain has TRBV2 and TRBJ2-7, with 9 bases aligning to TRBD2. This CDR3 comprises 14 residues. Germline V gene lookup returns CDR1 SNHLY and CDR2 FYNNEI. CDR3 in amino acids: CATSSGALSYEQYF. The DNA for the CDR3 is TGTGCAACCTCTAGCGGGGCCCTATCCTACGAGCAGTACTTC.

This clonotype was counted many times. This chain joins TRBV6-5 and TRBJ2-5, with TRBD1 matching over 10 bases. Germline V gene lookup returns CDR1 MNHEY and CDR2 SVGAGI. The CDR3 length is 16 residues. Trimming at V came to 2 bases and at J to 5 bases, leaving 8 bases not matched to a gene. CDR3 DNA sequence: TGTGCCAGCAGTTACGGCGACAGGGGGCAGGGTGAGACCCAGTACTTC. It is translated as CASSYGDRGQGETQYF.

This chain uses TRBV28 with TRBJ2-7, with 9 bases lining up with TRBD1. There are 16 residues in the CDR3. With V trimmed by 4 bases and J by 3 bases, 10 bases remained unmatched. Germline values: CDR1 MDHEN, CDR2 SYDVKM. This CDR3 is CASSSFHGQGLYEQYF. The CDR3 DNA follows: TGTGCCAGCAGTTCCTTCCACGGACAGGGGCTCTACGAGCAGTACTTC.

In its sample, this clonotype was seen many times. The rearrangement uses TRBV6-1 and TRBJ2-4, with 10 bases matching TRBD1. The CDR3 sequence is 19 residues long. Losses at the gene ends were 6 bases for V and 0 bases for J; bases not matched to a gene: 14. CDR1 is MNHNS and CDR2 is SASEGT in the germline V gene. This chain's CDR3 is CASRAGTGAHVVAKNIQYF. CDR3 bases: TGTGCCAGCAGAGCAGGGACAGGGGCTCATGTAGTAGCCAAAAACATTCAGTACTTC.

This clonotype was picked up a small number of times. The V and J genes are TRBV18 and TRBJ1-2, with D possibly TRBD1 on 5 matching bases. Trimming stripped 3 bases from V and 4 bases from J, with 15 bases between. Germline V gene lookup returns CDR1 KGHSH and CDR2 LQKENI. There are 15 residues in the CDR3. DNA for the CDR3: TGTGCCAGCTCACCTAGGGACGGCGGACCCTATGGCTACACCTTC. Its translation is CASSPRDGGPYGYTF.